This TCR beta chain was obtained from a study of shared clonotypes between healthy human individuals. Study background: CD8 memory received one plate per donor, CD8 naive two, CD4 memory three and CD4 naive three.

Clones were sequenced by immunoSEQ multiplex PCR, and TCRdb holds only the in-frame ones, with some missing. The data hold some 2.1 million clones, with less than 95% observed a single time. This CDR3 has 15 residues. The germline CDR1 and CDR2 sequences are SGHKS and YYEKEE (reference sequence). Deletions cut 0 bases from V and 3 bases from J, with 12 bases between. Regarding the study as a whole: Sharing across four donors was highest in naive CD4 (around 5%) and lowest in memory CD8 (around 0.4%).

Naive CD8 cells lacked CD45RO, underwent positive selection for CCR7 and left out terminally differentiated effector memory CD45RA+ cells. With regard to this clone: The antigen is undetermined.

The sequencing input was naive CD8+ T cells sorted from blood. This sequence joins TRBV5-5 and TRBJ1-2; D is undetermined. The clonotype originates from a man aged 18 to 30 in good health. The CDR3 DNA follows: TGTGCCAGCAGCTTGGTTCCGGTAGATTACTATGGCTACACCTTC. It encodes CASSLVPVDYYGYTF.